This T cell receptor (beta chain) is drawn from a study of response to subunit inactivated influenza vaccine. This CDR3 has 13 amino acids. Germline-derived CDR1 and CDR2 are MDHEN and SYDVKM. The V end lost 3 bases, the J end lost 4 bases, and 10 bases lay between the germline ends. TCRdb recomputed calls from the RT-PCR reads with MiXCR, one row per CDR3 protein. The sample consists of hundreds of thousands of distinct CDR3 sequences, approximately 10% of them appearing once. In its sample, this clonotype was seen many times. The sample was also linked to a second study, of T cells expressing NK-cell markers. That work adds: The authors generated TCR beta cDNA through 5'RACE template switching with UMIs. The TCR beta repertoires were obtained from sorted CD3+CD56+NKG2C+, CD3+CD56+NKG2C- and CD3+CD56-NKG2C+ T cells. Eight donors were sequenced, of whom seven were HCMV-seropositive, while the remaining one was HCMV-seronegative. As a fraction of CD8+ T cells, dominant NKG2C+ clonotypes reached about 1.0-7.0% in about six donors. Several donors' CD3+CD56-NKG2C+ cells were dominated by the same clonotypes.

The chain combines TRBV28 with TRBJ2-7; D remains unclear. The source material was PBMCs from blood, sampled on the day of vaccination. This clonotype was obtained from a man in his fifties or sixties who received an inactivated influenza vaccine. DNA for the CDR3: TGTGCCAGCAGTTTTTCAAGGAGATACGAGCAGTACTTC. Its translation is CASSFSRRYEQYF.